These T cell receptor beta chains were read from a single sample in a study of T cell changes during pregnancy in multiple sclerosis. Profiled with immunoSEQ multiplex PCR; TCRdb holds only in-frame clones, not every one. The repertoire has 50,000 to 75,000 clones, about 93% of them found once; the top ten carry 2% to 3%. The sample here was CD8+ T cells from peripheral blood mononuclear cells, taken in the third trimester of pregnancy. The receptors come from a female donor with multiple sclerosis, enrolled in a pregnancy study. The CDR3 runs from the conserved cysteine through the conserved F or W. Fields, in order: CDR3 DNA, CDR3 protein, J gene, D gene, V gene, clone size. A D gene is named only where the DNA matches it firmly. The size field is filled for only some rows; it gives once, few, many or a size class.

cdr3_nt: TGTGCCTGGAGTTTTGGAGGGCCCGATGAGCAGTTCTTC
cdr3_aa: CAWSFGGPDEQFF
j_call: TRBJ2-1
d_call: NA
v_call: TRBV30
clone_size: NA

cdr3_nt: TGTGCCAGCAGTGAAGGGCTAGCGAGAGATACGCAGTATTTT
cdr3_aa: CASSEGLARDTQYF
j_call: TRBJ2-3
d_call: NA
v_call: TRBV6-1
clone_size: NA

cdr3_nt: TGTGCCAGCAGCAAAAGGGGAAACTATGGCTACACCTTC
cdr3_aa: CASSKRGNYGYTF
j_call: TRBJ1-2
d_call: NA
v_call: TRBV21-1
clone_size: NA

cdr3_nt: TGTGCCAGCAGCTTCCAGGGGACAGATACGCAGTATTTT
cdr3_aa: CASSFQGTDTQYF
j_call: TRBJ2-3
d_call: NA
v_call: TRBV7-9
clone_size: NA

cdr3_nt: TGTGCCAGCAGTTATGAAGGGGACTCCTACAATGAGCAGTTCTTC
cdr3_aa: CASSYEGDSYNEQFF
j_call: TRBJ2-1
d_call: NA
v_call: TRBV27
clone_size: NA

cdr3_nt: TGTGCCAGCAGCCCGAGCGCGGTCACTAGCGGGAGTTTCTACAATGAGCAGTTCTTC
cdr3_aa: CASSPSAVTSGSFYNEQFF
j_call: TRBJ2-1
d_call: TRBD2
v_call: TRBV9
clone_size: few

cdr3_nt: TGTGCCAGCAGTGCCACCGGGAGGCGATGGGATGAGCAGTTCTTC
cdr3_aa: CASSATGRRWDEQFF
j_call: TRBJ2-1
d_call: TRBD2
v_call: TRBV27
clone_size: NA

cdr3_nt: TGTGCCAGTAGCCTGGGAGGGTTTGGTAATCAGCCCCAGCATTTT
cdr3_aa: CASSLGGFGNQPQHF
j_call: TRBJ1-5
d_call: NA
v_call: TRBV19
clone_size: NA

cdr3_nt: TGTGCCAGCAGCTACAGACAGGATCCACCGTACAATGAGCAGTTCTTC
cdr3_aa: CASSYRQDPPYNEQFF
j_call: TRBJ2-1
d_call: NA
v_call: TRBV7-9
clone_size: NA

cdr3_nt: TGTGCCAGCAGCCCTAACCTCAACAATGAGCAGTTCTTC
cdr3_aa: CASSPNLNNEQFF
j_call: TRBJ2-1
d_call: NA
v_call: TRBV7-2
clone_size: NA

cdr3_nt: TGTGCCAGCAGCCCCACTTTGAGCGGGAGTGACGAGCAGTACTTC
cdr3_aa: CASSPTLSGSDEQYF
j_call: TRBJ2-7
d_call: TRBD2
v_call: TRBV7-9
clone_size: NA

cdr3_nt: TGTGCCAGCAGCCGAGGACAGCAGGCCTATGGCTACACCTTC
cdr3_aa: CASSRGQQAYGYTF
j_call: TRBJ1-2
d_call: NA
v_call: TRBV7-8
clone_size: NA

cdr3_nt: TGTGCCAGCAGTCCGGGACAGGGGATAGGCGAGCAGTACTTC
cdr3_aa: CASSPGQGIGEQYF
j_call: TRBJ2-7
d_call: TRBD1
v_call: TRBV5-6
clone_size: NA

cdr3_nt: TGTGCCAGCAGCTTAGTCTGGCGGGAGGGTAAGGACACCGGGGAGCTGTTTTTT
cdr3_aa: CASSLVWREGKDTGELFF
j_call: TRBJ2-2
d_call: TRBD2
v_call: TRBV13
clone_size: NA

cdr3_nt: TGCAGCGTCCGGACAGATGGCTACACCTTC
cdr3_aa: CSVRTDGYTF
j_call: TRBJ1-2
d_call: NA
v_call: TRBV29-1
clone_size: few

cdr3_nt: TGTGCCACTAAGGGGTGGAGAAATGAGCAGTTCTTC
cdr3_aa: CATKGWRNEQFF
j_call: TRBJ2-1
d_call: NA
v_call: TRBV27
clone_size: NA

cdr3_nt: TGTGCCAGCCGGCGGGAGGCAAGCTCCTACGAGCAGTACTTC
cdr3_aa: CASRREASSYEQYF
j_call: TRBJ2-7
d_call: TRBD2
v_call: TRBV2
clone_size: few

cdr3_nt: TGTGCCAGCAGCGCGGGACAGGGGGTTCGCTACGAGCAGTACTTC
cdr3_aa: CASSAGQGVRYEQYF
j_call: TRBJ2-7
d_call: TRBD1
v_call: TRBV5-4
clone_size: once

cdr3_nt: TGTGCCAGCAGTTTATCCCTTTTTGGGGGGGCCTTCTATGGCTACACCTTC
cdr3_aa: CASSLSLFGGAFYGYTF
j_call: TRBJ1-2
d_call: NA
v_call: TRBV28
clone_size: NA

cdr3_nt: TGTGCCAGCAGTTCTACTAGCGCCGGGGAGCTGTTTTTT
cdr3_aa: CASSSTSAGELFF
j_call: TRBJ2-2
d_call: TRBD2
v_call: TRBV27
clone_size: once

cdr3_nt: TGCGCCAGCAGCTCCCTAAGGGAGGGCACCGGGGAGCTGTTTTTT
cdr3_aa: CASSSLREGTGELFF
j_call: TRBJ2-2
d_call: TRBD2
v_call: TRBV5-1
clone_size: NA

cdr3_nt: TGTGCCAGCAGCTTAGGGACTCCCCGTACTTTCTTT
cdr3_aa: CASSLGTPRTFF
j_call: TRBJ1-1
d_call: NA
v_call: TRBV7-9
clone_size: NA

cdr3_nt: TGTGCCAGCAGCTTAGCAGGAGGCGGTCGGGAGCTGTTTTTT
cdr3_aa: CASSLAGGGRELFF
j_call: TRBJ2-2
d_call: NA
v_call: TRBV7-3
clone_size: NA

cdr3_nt: TGCGCCAGCAGCCCCCTACCGGGACAAGAGATTGATACGCAGTATTTT
cdr3_aa: CASSPLPGQEIDTQYF
j_call: TRBJ2-3
d_call: NA
v_call: TRBV5-1
clone_size: NA

cdr3_nt: TGTGCCTGGAGTGCGCAGGGAAATCAGCCCCAGCATTTT
cdr3_aa: CAWSAQGNQPQHF
j_call: TRBJ1-5
d_call: NA
v_call: TRBV30
clone_size: NA

cdr3_nt: TGTGCCAGTAGTCTTACAGATGAGCAGTTCTTC
cdr3_aa: CASSLTDEQFF
j_call: TRBJ2-1
d_call: NA
v_call: TRBV19
clone_size: NA

cdr3_nt: TGCGCCAGCAGCCAGGTGAACGGTTACACCGGGGAGCTGTTTTTT
cdr3_aa: CASSQVNGYTGELFF
j_call: TRBJ2-2
d_call: NA
v_call: TRBV4-3
clone_size: few

cdr3_nt: TGTGCCAGCAGCTTAGGGACAGGGCATGAAAAACTGTTTTTT
cdr3_aa: CASSLGTGHEKLFF
j_call: TRBJ1-4
d_call: TRBD1
v_call: TRBV7-9
clone_size: NA

cdr3_nt: TGTGCCAGCAGTGACGGTCCTGGAGACAATGAGCAGTTCTTC
cdr3_aa: CASSDGPGDNEQFF
j_call: TRBJ2-1
d_call: NA
v_call: TRBV6-4
clone_size: NA

cdr3_nt: TGCAGCGTCCTCTGGCAGGCCGAGGGAAAAATTCTCTATGGCTACACCTTC
cdr3_aa: CSVLWQAEGKILYGYTF
j_call: TRBJ1-2
d_call: NA
v_call: TRBV29-1
clone_size: NA

cdr3_nt: TGTGCCAGCAGCGAAGGGGGCGCCTATGGCTACACCTTC
cdr3_aa: CASSEGGAYGYTF
j_call: TRBJ1-2
d_call: TRBD1
v_call: TRBV27
clone_size: NA

cdr3_nt: TGTGCCAGCAGTTTTTCAGGCTACGAGCAGTACTTC
cdr3_aa: CASSFSGYEQYF
j_call: TRBJ2-7
d_call: NA
v_call: TRBV27
clone_size: NA

cdr3_nt: TGTGCCAGCAGCTACCCTACAGGGGCCGGGAACACTGAAGCTTTCTTT
cdr3_aa: CASSYPTGAGNTEAFF
j_call: TRBJ1-1
d_call: TRBD1
v_call: TRBV28
clone_size: NA

cdr3_nt: TGTGCCAGCAGTGAATCGGTGGGACTACACAATGAGCAGTTCTTC
cdr3_aa: CASSESVGLHNEQFF
j_call: TRBJ2-1
d_call: TRBD2
v_call: TRBV6-1
clone_size: NA

cdr3_nt: TGTGCCAGCAGCTGGGGACTTAGCAATCAGCCCCAGCATTTT
cdr3_aa: CASSWGLSNQPQHF
j_call: TRBJ1-5
d_call: NA
v_call: TRBV11-2
clone_size: NA

cdr3_nt: TGTGCCAGCAGTTTATTTGGCGGACTGTCCTACGAGCAGTACTTC
cdr3_aa: CASSLFGGLSYEQYF
j_call: TRBJ2-7
d_call: NA
v_call: TRBV28
clone_size: NA

cdr3_nt: TGTGCCAGTAGTATTACTAGCGGGACACGGGATACGCAGTATTTT
cdr3_aa: CASSITSGTRDTQYF
j_call: TRBJ2-3
d_call: TRBD2
v_call: TRBV19
clone_size: NA

cdr3_nt: TGTGCCAGCAGGATAGCCGGGACAGCCTCCTACGAGCAGTACTTC
cdr3_aa: CASRIAGTASYEQYF
j_call: TRBJ2-7
d_call: TRBD1
v_call: TRBV27
clone_size: few

cdr3_nt: TGTGCCAGCAGCCAAGGGAGTTCAGAGACCCAGTACTTC
cdr3_aa: CASSQGSSETQYF
j_call: TRBJ2-5
d_call: NA
v_call: TRBV14
clone_size: NA

cdr3_nt: TGTGCCAGCAGGCAGGGTTACGGGGAGCTGTTTTTT
cdr3_aa: CASRQGYGELFF
j_call: TRBJ2-2
d_call: NA
v_call: TRBV2
clone_size: NA

cdr3_nt: TGTGCCAGCAGTTCGAGCTACGAGCAGTACTTC
cdr3_aa: CASSSSYEQYF
j_call: TRBJ2-7
d_call: NA
v_call: TRBV27
clone_size: NA

cdr3_nt: TGTGCCAGCAGCCCCAGACAGTCCTACGAGCAGTACTTC
cdr3_aa: CASSPRQSYEQYF
j_call: TRBJ2-7
d_call: NA
v_call: TRBV6-6
clone_size: medium-sized

cdr3_nt: TGTGCCAGCAGCTTAGAACTAGCCGGGCACAATGAGCAGTTCTTC
cdr3_aa: CASSLELAGHNEQFF
j_call: TRBJ2-1
d_call: NA
v_call: TRBV11-2
clone_size: NA

cdr3_nt: TGTGCCAGCAGCCTGCGGAGGGCAGGGGGCCCAGATACGCAGTATTTT
cdr3_aa: CASSLRRAGGPDTQYF
j_call: TRBJ2-3
d_call: TRBD1
v_call: TRBV9
clone_size: NA

cdr3_nt: TGCGCCAGCAGCCAAATAGCGGGGAGCTCCTACGAGCAGTACTTC
cdr3_aa: CASSQIAGSSYEQYF
j_call: TRBJ2-7
d_call: TRBD2
v_call: TRBV4-1
clone_size: NA

cdr3_nt: TGTGCCAGCCTTGACCGGCGGGAGGGGTTCTTC
cdr3_aa: CASLDRREGFF
j_call: TRBJ2-1
d_call: TRBD2
v_call: TRBV2
clone_size: NA

cdr3_nt: TGCGCCAGCAGTGAGATTGAGACAGGGGGCTTTTACGAGCAGTACTTC
cdr3_aa: CASSEIETGGFYEQYF
j_call: TRBJ2-7
d_call: TRBD1
v_call: TRBV10-2
clone_size: NA

cdr3_nt: TGTGCCAGTAGCACCAGACAGGTACCCTACGAGCAGTACTTC
cdr3_aa: CASSTRQVPYEQYF
j_call: TRBJ2-7
d_call: NA
v_call: TRBV19
clone_size: NA

cdr3_nt: TGTGCCAGCAGCCCTACCCCGGGGTGGTCTAATGAAAAACTGTTTTTT
cdr3_aa: CASSPTPGWSNEKLFF
j_call: TRBJ1-4
d_call: NA
v_call: TRBV14
clone_size: NA

cdr3_nt: TGTGCCAGCAGCTTACAGGGTTCATCCTACGAGCAGTACTTC
cdr3_aa: CASSLQGSSYEQYF
j_call: TRBJ2-7
d_call: NA
v_call: TRBV13
clone_size: NA

cdr3_nt: TGTGCCAGCAGTGCTGGGCGCAATCAGCCCCAGCATTTT
cdr3_aa: CASSAGRNQPQHF
j_call: TRBJ1-5
d_call: NA
v_call: TRBV28
clone_size: NA

cdr3_nt: TGTGCCAGCAGCTTATCGGGGACAACCTTCTACGAGCAGTACTTC
cdr3_aa: CASSLSGTTFYEQYF
j_call: TRBJ2-7
d_call: NA
v_call: TRBV7-8
clone_size: NA

cdr3_nt: TGTGCCAGTATGGAGGGGATTTATAGCAATCAGCCCCAGCATTTT
cdr3_aa: CASMEGIYSNQPQHF
j_call: TRBJ1-5
d_call: NA
v_call: TRBV19
clone_size: NA